This is a list of T cell receptor beta chains from one sample in a study of cytomegalovirus exposure and HLA in healthy donors. TCRdb keeps only in-frame clones here, not all; method: immunoSEQ multiplex PCR. The sample lists 64,000 or so clones; about two thirds were seen once. Sequenced material: PBMCs. The receptors were sampled from a woman aged 50 to 60 in good health and CMV-seropositive. CDR3s leave out the opening cysteine and the closing phenylalanine or tryptophan. The order of the fields is D gene, J gene, V gene, CDR3 protein. The D gene is left open where the match is weak.

d_call: TRBD1
j_call: TRBJ2-7
v_call: TRBV9
cdr3_aa: ASSERGTGWGEQY

d_call: .
j_call: TRBJ2-7
v_call: TRBV5-4
cdr3_aa: ASSFGAYEQY

d_call: TRBD1
j_call: TRBJ2-5
v_call: TRBV7-8
cdr3_aa: ASSTRTGGKQETQY

d_call: .
j_call: TRBJ2-1
v_call: TRBV4-1
cdr3_aa: ASSQEAGNFNEQF

d_call: .
j_call: TRBJ1-5
v_call: TRBV4-1
cdr3_aa: ASSQGLAGPGGQPQH

d_call: .
j_call: TRBJ2-5
v_call: TRBV30
cdr3_aa: AWSLRKETQY

d_call: TRBD2
j_call: TRBJ2-4
v_call: TRBV6-5
cdr3_aa: ASSDYSGTRF

d_call: .
j_call: TRBJ2-2
v_call: TRBV27
cdr3_aa: ASSTQGGELF

d_call: .
j_call: TRBJ2-1
v_call: TRBV5-1
cdr3_aa: ASSIQHSYNEQF

d_call: TRBD1
j_call: TRBJ1-3
v_call: TRBV4-1
cdr3_aa: ASSQTGTALTGNTIY

d_call: .
j_call: TRBJ1-2
v_call: TRBV19
cdr3_aa: ASSIQRAPNYGYT

d_call: .
j_call: TRBJ2-5
v_call: TRBV4-3
cdr3_aa: ASSQDRILGRETQY

d_call: TRBD1
j_call: TRBJ2-1
v_call: TRBV14
cdr3_aa: ASSQVLTGQLSGEQF

d_call: TRBD1
j_call: TRBJ2-4
v_call: TRBV5-1
cdr3_aa: ASSPRGLENIQY

d_call: .
j_call: TRBJ1-4
v_call: TRBV19
cdr3_aa: ASSTLRDNEKLF

d_call: TRBD1
j_call: TRBJ2-2
v_call: TRBV29-1
cdr3_aa: SAAPGTGDGGELF

d_call: .
j_call: TRBJ1-5
v_call: TRBV28
cdr3_aa: ASRDTGLVVMPQH

d_call: TRBD2
j_call: TRBJ2-5
v_call: TRBV19
cdr3_aa: ASSIVLPSGSGKTQY

d_call: TRBD1
j_call: TRBJ1-1
v_call: TRBV30
cdr3_aa: ALRRGRTEAF

d_call: .
j_call: TRBJ1-2
v_call: TRBV6-5
cdr3_aa: ASSYSWGGGHGYT

d_call: TRBD2
j_call: TRBJ2-7
v_call: TRBV25-1
cdr3_aa: ASSESGGTSYEQY

d_call: .
j_call: TRBJ1-2
v_call: TRBV6-1
cdr3_aa: ASSSGTGVNYGYT

d_call: .
j_call: TRBJ1-3
v_call: TRBV27
cdr3_aa: ASRQTAGNTIY

d_call: TRBD1
j_call: TRBJ2-7
v_call: TRBV7-8
cdr3_aa: ASSLGFSTGLVFEQY

d_call: .
j_call: TRBJ1-5
v_call: TRBV27
cdr3_aa: ASSFEGMAQPQH

d_call: .
j_call: TRBJ1-2
v_call: TRBV28
cdr3_aa: ASSTGRNGYT

d_call: TRBD1
j_call: TRBJ2-3
v_call: TRBV19
cdr3_aa: ASSGQFSTDTQY

d_call: .
j_call: TRBJ2-1
v_call: TRBV29-1
cdr3_aa: SAHRVPALPNEQF

d_call: .
j_call: TRBJ1-4
v_call: TRBV5-1
cdr3_aa: ASSATGEKLF

d_call: TRBD1
j_call: TRBJ1-2
v_call: TRBV6-5
cdr3_aa: ASSRPGQPRGYT

d_call: .
j_call: TRBJ2-7
v_call: TRBV6-5
cdr3_aa: ASSYVQGGEQY

d_call: TRBD1
j_call: TRBJ2-3
v_call: TRBV5-4
cdr3_aa: ASSLGTGPDTQY

d_call: TRBD2
j_call: TRBJ2-2
v_call: TRBV7-6
cdr3_aa: ASSLRAGATGELF

d_call: TRBD1
j_call: TRBJ1-4
v_call: TRBV5-1
cdr3_aa: ASSLGPQGEREKLF

d_call: TRBD2
j_call: TRBJ2-7
v_call: TRBV11-3
cdr3_aa: ASSTSGGGPEQY

d_call: TRBD1
j_call: TRBJ1-5
v_call: TRBV19
cdr3_aa: ASSIGQGGQPQH

d_call: TRBD1
j_call: TRBJ1-2
v_call: TRBV7-2
cdr3_aa: ASSRPEGANYGYT

d_call: .
j_call: TRBJ1-6
v_call: TRBV27
cdr3_aa: ASTPRPGLRPLH

d_call: .
j_call: TRBJ1-1
v_call: TRBV7-9
cdr3_aa: ASSDRTTEAF

d_call: TRBD2
j_call: TRBJ2-2
v_call: TRBV10-3
cdr3_aa: AITGGRANTGELF

d_call: TRBD1
j_call: TRBJ1-1
v_call: TRBV4-1
cdr3_aa: ASSQDRRQGGSWNTEAF

d_call: .
j_call: TRBJ2-7
v_call: TRBV2
cdr3_aa: ANSDNGLPAEQY

d_call: TRBD1
j_call: TRBJ1-5
v_call: TRBV5-1
cdr3_aa: ASSMTGGNQPQH

d_call: .
j_call: TRBJ2-1
v_call: TRBV7-2
cdr3_aa: ASSLAGATYNEQF

d_call: TRBD1
j_call: TRBJ1-1
v_call: TRBV10-3
cdr3_aa: AITGTGGGEAF

d_call: TRBD1
j_call: TRBJ1-4
v_call: TRBV6-6
cdr3_aa: ASSPGQGNEKLF

d_call: TRBD1
j_call: TRBJ1-3
v_call: TRBV6-6
cdr3_aa: ASSPGQGIDTIY

d_call: TRBD1
j_call: TRBJ1-2
v_call: TRBV15
cdr3_aa: ATSRGEGQGGNYGYT

d_call: .
j_call: TRBJ2-7
v_call: TRBV5-1
cdr3_aa: ASSSGQTHRAYEQY

d_call: TRBD1
j_call: TRBJ1-1
v_call: TRBV27
cdr3_aa: ASSAGGMNTEAF

d_call: TRBD2
j_call: TRBJ2-3
v_call: TRBV10-3
cdr3_aa: AISDLAGGAHTQY